This TCR beta chain was recorded in a study of Ad26.COV2.S vaccination and SARS-CoV-2 variants. In regard to this clone: Its matching antigen is unknown.

V dropped 3 bases and J dropped 4; count of bases not matched to a gene: 10. Germline V gene lookup returns CDR1 SGHNT and CDR2 YYREEE (reference sequence). The CDR3 covers 15 residues. Overall study results and limits: Vaccine recipients had higher spike-specific TCR breadth than placebo recipients. In TCR breadth and depth analyses, total T cell responses may have been underestimated. Reported findings describe substantial breadth in spike-specific CD8+ and CD4+ T cell responses following vaccination.

Method: immunoSEQ multiplex PCR; TCRdb's copy keeps in-frame clones and lacks some. The table lists about 350,000 clones, about 91% of them singletons, with 3.9% in the top ten. The gene calls are TRBV5-4 and TRBJ2-7; 7 bases align to TRBD1. The sequenced sample was peripheral blood, obtained after recovery from COVID-19. The receptor was isolated from a human donor who had recovered from COVID-19. The CDR3 region has the DNA TGTGCCAGCAGCTCGGTTGGCAGGGGGAGATACGAGCAGTACTTC. This codes for CASSSVGRGRYEQYF.